This T cell receptor (beta chain) was found in a study of tumour-infiltrating T cells in Burkitt lymphoma. Study summary: Overall and progression-free survival were predicted by productive clonality.

Trimming cost V 4 bases and J 5 bases; bases outside gene matches: 7. The CDR3 has 15 residues. Germline V gives CDR1 MNHEY, CDR2 SVGAGI. This clone has only a few counts. Here immunoSEQ multiplex PCR was the method, and the copy in TCRdb shows in-frame clones only, minus some. The sample lists approximately 5,400 clones, roughly 9.8% occurring once. Sequencing used tumor tissue. The chain recombines TRBV6-5 with TRBJ2-2; 7 bases line up with TRBD2. The sequence came from a human donor with diffuse large B-cell lymphoma. For the CDR3, the DNA is TGTGCCAGCAGTTTCGGACTAGTAGGGACCGGGGAGCTGTTTTTT. It translates to CASSFGLVGTGELFF.